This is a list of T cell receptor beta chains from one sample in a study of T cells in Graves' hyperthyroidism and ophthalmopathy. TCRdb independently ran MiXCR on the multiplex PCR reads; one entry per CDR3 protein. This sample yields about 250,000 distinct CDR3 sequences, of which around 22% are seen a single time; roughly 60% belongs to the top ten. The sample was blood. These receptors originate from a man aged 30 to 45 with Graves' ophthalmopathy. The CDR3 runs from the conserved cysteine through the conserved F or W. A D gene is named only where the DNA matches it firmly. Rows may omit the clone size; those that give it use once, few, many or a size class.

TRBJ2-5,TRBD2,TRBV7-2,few,CASSTGLAGIQYF,TGTGCCAGCAGCACGGGACTAGCGGGAATTCAGTACTTC
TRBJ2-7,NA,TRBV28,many,CASSFGGVSYEQYF,TGTGCCAGCAGTTTTGGCGGGGTCTCCTACGAGCAGTACTTC
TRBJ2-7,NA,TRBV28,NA,CASSSPGRAPYEQYF,TGTGCCAGCAGTTCGCCGGGCCGTGCACCCTACGAGCAGTACTTC
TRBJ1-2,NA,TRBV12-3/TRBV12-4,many,CASSVAGTVIYGYTF,TGTGCCAGCAGCGTGGCCGGGACGGTTATCTATGGCTACACCTTC
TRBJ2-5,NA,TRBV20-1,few,CSAEGSGGETQYF,TGCAGTGCCGAGGGTAGCGGAGGGGAGACCCAGTACTTC
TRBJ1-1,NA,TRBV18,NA,CASSPFDGATEAFF,TGTGCCAGCTCACCTTTTGACGGAGCCACTGAAGCTTTCTTT
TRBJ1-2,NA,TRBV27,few,CASSPGPTHGYTF,TGTGCCAGCAGTCCCGGGCCGACCCATGGCTACACCTTC
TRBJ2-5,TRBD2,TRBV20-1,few,CSAKGTSGKDQETQYF,TGCAGTGCTAAAGGGACTAGCGGGAAAGACCAAGAGACCCAGTACTTC
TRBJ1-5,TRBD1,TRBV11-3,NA,CASSWIRDRVGNQPQHF,TGTGCCAGCAGCTGGATTCGGGACAGGGTAGGCAATCAGCCCCAGCATTTT
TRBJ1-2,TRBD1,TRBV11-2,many,CASSFAGQGGGYTF,TGTGCCAGCAGCTTCGCCGGACAGGGGGGTGGCTACACCTTC
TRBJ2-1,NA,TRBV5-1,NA,CASSFLSSSYNEQFF,TGCGCCAGCAGCTTCCTCTCCAGCTCCTACAATGAGCAGTTCTTC
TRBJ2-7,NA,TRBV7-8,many,CASSLVQRSYEQYF,TGTGCCAGCAGCTTAGTTCAGCGCTCCTACGAGCAGTACTTC
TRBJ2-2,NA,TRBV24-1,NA,CATRGGGTGELFF,TGTGCCACCAGGGGGGGAGGCACCGGGGAGCTGTTTTTT
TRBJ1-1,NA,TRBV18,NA,CASSPLISPNTEAFF,TGTGCCAGCTCACCACTCATTAGCCCGAACACTGAAGCTTTCTTT
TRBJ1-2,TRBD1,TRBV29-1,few,CSARQGTVGYTF,TGCAGCGCACGACAGGGCACGGTCGGCTACACCTTC
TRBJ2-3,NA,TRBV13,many,CASRRRDGTSSTDTQYF,TGTGCCAGCAGGCGCAGGGATGGGACCTCTAGCACAGATACGCAGTATTTT
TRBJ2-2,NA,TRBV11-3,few,CASSLGGITGELFF,TGTGCCAGCAGCTTAGGGGGAATCACCGGGGAGCTGTTTTTT
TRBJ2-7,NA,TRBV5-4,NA,CASSPRAAGGTYEQYF,TGTGCCAGCAGCCCCCGGGCGGCTGGGGGCACCTACGAGCAGTACTTC
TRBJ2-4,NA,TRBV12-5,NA,CASGPGQGAKNIQYF,TGTGCTAGTGGTCCCGGCCAAGGAGCCAAAAACATTCAGTACTTC
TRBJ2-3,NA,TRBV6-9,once,CASSYRPSGLSTDTQCF,TGTGCCAGCAGTTACCGCCCCTCTGGCCTTAGCACAGATACGCAGTGTTTT
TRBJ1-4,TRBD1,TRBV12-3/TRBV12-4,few,CASSLSGQTNEKLFF,TGTGCCAGCAGTTTATCGGGACAGACTAATGAAAAACTGTTTTTT
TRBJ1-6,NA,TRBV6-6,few,CASSYSRQNNSPLHF,TGTGCCAGCAGTTACTCGAGACAGAATAATTCACCCCTCCACTTT
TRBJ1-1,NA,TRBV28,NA,CASTGSTEAFF,TGTGCCAGCACAGGGTCGACTGAAGCTTTCTTT
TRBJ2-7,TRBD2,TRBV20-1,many,CSARNGLAGDYEQYF,TGCAGTGCTAGAAACGGACTAGCGGGAGACTACGAGCAGTACTTC
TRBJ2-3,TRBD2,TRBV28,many,CASSLAGGGLLTDTQYF,TGTGCCAGCAGTTTGGCGGGAGGCGGCTTACTCACAGATACGCAGTATTTT
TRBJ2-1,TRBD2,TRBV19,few,CASRPQTSGSNEQFF,TGTGCCAGTAGACCTCAGACTAGCGGGTCCAATGAGCAGTTCTTC
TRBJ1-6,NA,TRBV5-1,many,CASSLDPSSYNSPLHF,TGCGCCAGCAGCTTGGATCCAAGCTCCTATAATTCACCCCTCCACTTT
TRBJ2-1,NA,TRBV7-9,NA,CASSPQGGGRGVNEQFF,TGTGCCAGCAGCCCACAGGGGGGCGGGAGAGGGGTAAATGAGCAGTTCTTC
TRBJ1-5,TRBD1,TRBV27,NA,CASSWGQANQPQHF,TGTGCCAGCAGTTGGGGACAGGCGAATCAGCCCCAGCATTTT
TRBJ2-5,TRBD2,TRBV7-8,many,CASTPLAGGYQETQYF,TGTGCCAGCACCCCGTTGGCGGGAGGGTACCAAGAGACCCAGTACTTC